Each of the 23 T cell receptor beta chains below was sequenced from the same sample in a study of blood T cell repertoires in COVID-19. TCRdb keeps only in-frame clones here, not all; method: immunoSEQ multiplex PCR. The sample records over 250,000 clones, around 90% being singletons. Sequenced material: PBMCs or T cells enriched from blood (not recorded which). Receptors were obtained from a woman in her twenties or thirties who had recovered from COVID-19.

This rearrangement joins TRBV18 to TRBJ2-2; 7 positions agree with TRBD1. CDR3 length: 14 amino acids. The V and J ends lost 1 base and 6 bases, in that order; junction bases with no gene match: 2. Germline lookup yields CDR1 KGHSH and CDR2 LQKENI. The CDR3 spells CASSPLDRAGELFF. In DNA form, the CDR3 reads TGTGCCAGCTCACCACTCGACAGGGCCGGGGAGCTGTTTTTT. Combining the CDR3 with reference TRBV18 and TRBJ2-2 gives the whole variable domain NAGVMQNPRHLVRRRGQEARLRCSPMKGHSHVYWYRQLPEEGLKFMVYLQKENIIDESGMPKERFSAEFPKEGPSILRIQQVVRGDSAAYFCASSPLDRAGELFFGEGSRLTVL.

The V and J genes are TRBV5-1 and TRBJ1-2; D is perhaps TRBD1 (5 bases). This CDR3 region has 15 residues. Germline CDR1 and CDR2: SGHRS and YFSETQ. The germline V and J ends were trimmed by 0 bases and 4 bases, with 13 bases remaining between them. The CDR3 spells CASSLGNQGPYGYTF. CDR3 nucleotides: TGCGCCAGCAGCTTGGGGAATCAGGGTCCCTATGGCTACACCTTC. The full variable domain, rest sourced from reference TRBV5-1 and TRBJ1-2, is KAGVTQTPRYLIKTRGQQVTLSCSPISGHRSVSWYQQTPGQGLQFLFEYFSETQRNKGNFPGRFSGRQFSNSRSEMNVSTLELGDSALYLCASSLGNQGPYGYTFGSGTRLTVV.

This chain joins TRBV19 and TRBJ1-1; a possible D gene is TRBD1 (6 bases). This CDR3 has 14 residues. Trimming shortened V by 6 bases and J by 1 base, and 12 bases separated the two germline ends. Germline V gene data show CDR1 as LNHDA and CDR2 as SQIVND (reference sequence). The CDR3, as DNA: TGTGCCAGTAGACCGGGACAAACGAACACTGAAGCTTTCTTT. Translation: CASRPGQTNTEAFF.

This chain links TRBV6-5 with TRBJ1-5, with a possible D match to TRBD1 (6 bases). Trimming took 4 bases from V and 5 from J, leaving 15 bases between them. CDR1 MNHEY and CDR2 SVGAGI come from the germline V gene. This CDR3 is 15 amino acids long. The CDR3 spells CASSFTTGSDQPQHF. CDR3 nucleotide sequence: TGTGCCAGCAGTTTCACAACAGGGAGCGATCAGCCCCAGCATTTT.

The V call is TRBV7-9, the J call TRBJ2-2; TRBD1 matches at 11 bases. The germline V gene has CDR1 SEHNR and CDR2 FQNEAQ (reference sequence). The length of the CDR3 is 17 residues. V lost 4 bases to trimming and J lost 5 bases; unmatched junction nucleotides: 9. The CDR3 spells CASSSRPGTGGTGELFF. The CDR3, as DNA: TGTGCCAGCAGCTCTCGTCCCGGGACAGGGGGGACCGGGGAGCTGTTTTTT.

The chain uses TRBV12-3 or TRBV12-4 and TRBJ1-2; D is undetermined. This CDR3 has 13 amino acids. Trimming removed 4 bases from V and 4 bases from J, with 10 bases in between. CDR3 bases: TGTGCCAGCAGTTACGGGGATTTCTATGGCTACACCTTC. This translates into CASSYGDFYGYTF.

Only one count was recorded for this clone. This chain joins TRBV19 and TRBJ1-5, with 8 bases identical to TRBD1. V dropped 3 bases and J dropped 6; count of bases not matched to a gene: 4. Per germline, CDR1 LNHDA and CDR2 SQIVND (reference sequence). This CDR3 has 14 amino acids. DNA of the CDR3: TGTGCCAGTAGTATCAGGGGGCCAGTTCAGCCCCAGCATTTT. It encodes CASSIRGPVQPQHF.

V is TRBV5-1 and J is TRBJ1-5, with 8 bases matching TRBD1. The CDR3 covers 21 residues. The trim removed 2 bases at V and 0 bases at J, leaving 19 bases unmatched. Looked up from germline, CDR1 is SGHRS and CDR2 is YFSETQ. The chain's CDR3 is CASSFRGLGQGGGYSNQPQHF. The CDR3 DNA is TGCGCCAGCAGCTTCCGGGGTCTCGGACAGGGAGGGGGATATAGCAATCAGCCCCAGCATTTT.

The CDR3 region has the DNA TGTGCCAGCAGCCCGAACCTGGGACAGACCTACGAGCAGTACTTC. Encoded protein: CASSPNLGQTYEQYF. J is TRBJ2-7 and V is TRBV28; 7 nucleotides align to TRBD1. In germline, CDR1 is MDHEN, CDR2 SYDVKM. After removal of 6 bases from V and 2 bases from J, the junction contained 10 bases not matched to a gene. There are 15 residues in the CDR3.

This chain links TRBV6-5 with TRBJ2-2; maybe TRBD1 (6 bases). Germline CDR1 MNHEY, CDR2 SVGAGI. Trimming cost V 6 bases and J 1 base, with 9 bases left between them. The CDR3 loop spans 14 amino acids. The CDR3 here is CASRPTGNTGELFF. The CDR3, as DNA: TGTGCCAGCAGACCGACAGGGAACACCGGGGAGCTGTTTTTT.

This chain joins TRBV5-6 and TRBJ1-5; 9 bases fit TRBD1. The V segment lost 4 bases and the J segment 3 bases; nucleotides outside the gene matches: 2. This CDR3 is 14 amino acids long. From germline, CDR1 is SGHDT and CDR2 YYEEEE. The CDR3 reads CASSRDRVNQPQHF. DNA of the CDR3: TGTGCCAGCAGCCGGGACAGGGTCAATCAGCCCCAGCATTTT.

The rearrangement links TRBV19 to TRBJ1-2; 7 bases match TRBD1. With 7 bases clipped from V and 5 bases from J, the junction kept 10 bases outside the gene matches. CDR3 length: 14 residues. Germline CDR1 and CDR2: LNHDA and SQIVND (reference sequence). CDR3 loop: CASTPDRITYGYTF. In DNA form, the CDR3 reads TGTGCCAGTACTCCGGACAGGATTACGTATGGCTACACCTTC.

This clone has just a few counts. The genes are TRBV4-2 and TRBJ2-1; TRBD2 matches at 10 bases. Germline values: CDR1 LGHNA, CDR2 YNFKEQ. The CDR3 is 14 amino acids. Trimming removed 8 bases from V and 1 base from J; junction bases left unmatched: 2. The CDR3: CASRTSGSYNEQFF. DNA for the CDR3: TGTGCCAGCCGGACTAGCGGATCCTACAATGAGCAGTTCTTC.

The J gene is TRBJ2-1, the V gene TRBV5-1; D is perhaps TRBD1 (5 bases). CDR3 length equals 13 residues. V lost 2 bases, J lost 7 bases, and 10 bases lay in between. CDR1 and CDR2 (germline): SGHRS, YFSETQ. The CDR3, as DNA: TGCGCCAGCAGCTTCAGGGAAGGTAATGAGCAGTTCTTC. Protein product: CASSFREGNEQFF.

The rearrangement uses TRBV28 and TRBJ2-7; the D gene is possibly TRBD2 (6 bases). Trimming took off 7 bases at V and 8 bases at J, with 21 bases between the two ends. CDR1 and CDR2 from the germline V gene are MDHEN and SYDVKM. This CDR3 comprises 14 residues. CDR3 bases: TGTGCCAGCATTCCGACACTCGGAGGGAATAAGCAGTACTTC. This translates into CASIPTLGGNKQYF.

The V gene is TRBV11-3, the J gene TRBJ1-1; D possibly corresponds to TRBD1 (5 bases). The CDR3 sequence is 16 residues long. Per germline, CDR1 SGHNT and CDR2 YENEEA. V dropped 0 bases and J dropped 0 bases, with 11 bases sitting between them. The CDR3 DNA reads TGTGCCAGCAGCTTAGACAGGGAAGACATGAACACTGAAGCTTTCTTT. Translation gives CASSLDREDMNTEAFF.

The count of this clone is one. The limits of the CDR3 on the DNA are not certain, so only TCRdb's listed CDR3 is given. The chain has TRBV7-2 and TRBJ2-7; the table's TRBD1 call for D was not verified on the DNA. With termini counted, the CDR3 has 13 amino acids. In germline, CDR1 is SGHTA, CDR2 FQGNSA. The CDR3: CASSFGKGAPKYF.

The chain carries TRBV13 and TRBJ1-6, with D tentatively TRBD1 (5 bases). Germline loops: CDR1 PRHDT, CDR2 FYEKMQ (reference sequence). The CDR3 loop spans 14 amino acids. The V end lost 0 bases, the J end lost 8 bases, and 8 bases lay between the germline ends. The CDR3 DNA follows: TGTGCCAGCAGCTTAGGGCAGGGTTATTCACCCCTCCACTTT. Translation gives CASSLGQGYSPLHF.

V and J are TRBV2 and TRBJ2-6; 7 bases match TRBD1. The trim removed 4 bases at V and 2 bases at J, leaving 2 bases unmatched. The germline gives CDR1 SNHLY, CDR2 FYNNEI. The CDR3 length is 15 residues. This CDR3 reads CASSGTGAGANVLTF. CDR3 nucleotide sequence: TGTGCCAGCAGTGGAACAGGGGCTGGGGCCAACGTCCTGACTTTC.

The genes are TRBV29-1 and TRBJ1-1; 7 bases are shared with TRBD1. This CDR3 contains 14 residues. Germline CDR1 reads SQVTM; CDR2 reads ANQGSEA. V dropped 5 bases and J dropped 6; count of bases not matched to a gene: 12. CDR3 amino acids: CSVKPTGLRAEAFF. The CDR3 DNA is TGCAGCGTTAAACCGACAGGGCTGAGGGCTGAAGCTTTCTTT.

The chain combines TRBV19 with TRBJ2-1; the D gene is possibly TRBD2 (5 bases). The length of the CDR3 is 14 residues. Trimming removed 10 bases at V and 0 bases at J, with 13 bases between. CDR1 LNHDA and CDR2 SQIVND come from the germline V gene (reference sequence). DNA for the CDR3: TGTGCCACACAGCGGCAAAGCTCCTACAATGAGCAGTTCTTC. Translation: CATQRQSSYNEQFF.

The chain recombines TRBV12-3 or TRBV12-4 with TRBJ2-1; 7 bases map to TRBD1. The length of the CDR3 is 13 residues. V gave up 5 bases and J gave up 10 bases; unmatched junction bases: 8. CDR3 loop: CASSGTVPGEQFF. In DNA form, the CDR3 reads TGTGCCAGCAGTGGGACAGTTCCGGGGGAGCAGTTCTTC.

This rearrangement joins TRBV27 to TRBJ2-1; 11 nucleotides align to TRBD2. Germline assignment: CDR1 MNHEY and CDR2 SMNVEV (reference sequence). This CDR3 contains 16 residues. V was pared by 4 bases and J by 4 bases, with 6 bases of the junction left unmatched. CDR3 nucleotide sequence: TGTGCCAGCAGTTCTCTGACTAGCGGGACATACAATGAGCAGTTCTTC. Translating it yields CASSSLTSGTYNEQFF.